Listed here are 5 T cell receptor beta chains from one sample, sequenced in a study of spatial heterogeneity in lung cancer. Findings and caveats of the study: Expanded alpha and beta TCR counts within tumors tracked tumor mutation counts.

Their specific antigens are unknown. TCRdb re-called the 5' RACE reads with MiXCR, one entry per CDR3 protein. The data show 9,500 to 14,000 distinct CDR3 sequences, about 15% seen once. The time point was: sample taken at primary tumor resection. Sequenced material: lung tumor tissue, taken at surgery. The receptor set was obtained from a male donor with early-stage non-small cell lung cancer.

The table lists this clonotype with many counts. CDR3 region: CAWTSGVSETQYF. CDR3 DNA: TGTGCCTGGACTAGCGGGGTTTCGGAGACCCAGTACTTC. The chain combines TRBV30 with TRBJ2-5, with 9 positions matching TRBD2. With 4 bases clipped from V and 5 bases from J, the junction kept 5 bases outside the gene matches. The CDR3 loop spans 13 amino acids. CDR1 and CDR2 from the germline V gene are GTSNPN and SVGIG (reference sequence).

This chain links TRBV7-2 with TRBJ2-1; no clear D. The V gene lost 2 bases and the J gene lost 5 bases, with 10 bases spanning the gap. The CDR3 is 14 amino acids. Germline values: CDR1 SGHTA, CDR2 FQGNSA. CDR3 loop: CASSLMVGNNEQFF. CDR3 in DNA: TGTGCCAGCAGCTTAATGGTCGGAAACAATGAGCAGTTCTTC. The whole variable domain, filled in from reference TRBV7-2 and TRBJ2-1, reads GAGVSQSPSNKVTEKGKDVELRCDPISGHTALYWYRQSLGQGLEFLIYFQGNSAPDKSGLPSDRFSAERTGGSVSTLTIQRTQQEDSAVYLCASSLMVGNNEQFFGPGTRLTVL.

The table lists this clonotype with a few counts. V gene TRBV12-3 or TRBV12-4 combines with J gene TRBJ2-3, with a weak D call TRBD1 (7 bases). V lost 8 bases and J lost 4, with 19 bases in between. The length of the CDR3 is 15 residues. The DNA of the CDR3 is TGTGCCAGCGGGCCAGCAGGGGGGAGTTCAGATACGCAGTATTTT. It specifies CASGPAGGSSDTQYF.

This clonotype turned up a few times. The CDR3 protein is CASSLAPAGGRETQYF. In DNA form, the CDR3 reads TGTGCCAGCAGCTTGGCCCCAGCGGGAGGGCGAGAGACCCAGTACTTC. The chain recombines TRBV5-6 with TRBJ2-5; TRBD2 aligns across 10 bases. Germline V gene data show CDR1 as SGHDT and CDR2 as YYEEEE. This CDR3 spans 16 amino acids. V lost 0 bases, J lost 4 bases, and 6 bases stayed unmatched.

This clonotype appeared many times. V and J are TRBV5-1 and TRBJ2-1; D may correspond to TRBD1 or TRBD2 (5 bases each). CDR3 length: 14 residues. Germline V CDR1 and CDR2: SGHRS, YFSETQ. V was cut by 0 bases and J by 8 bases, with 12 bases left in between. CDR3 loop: CASSLAYVGDEQFF. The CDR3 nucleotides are TGCGCCAGCAGCTTGGCTTACGTGGGGGATGAGCAGTTCTTC.